These 11 T cell receptor beta chains came from one sample sequenced in a study of T cell changes during pregnancy in multiple sclerosis. TCRdb keeps only in-frame clones here, not all; method: immunoSEQ multiplex PCR. Seen here are 70,000 to 75,000 clones, more than 80% observed once, and the top ten hold 2.1%. Sequences were derived from peripheral blood, sampled in the second trimester of pregnancy. These receptors were obtained from a female donor in good health, enrolled as a control in a pregnancy study.

The rearrangement links TRBV6-1 to TRBJ1-1; D perhaps matches TRBD1 (6 bases). Trimming pared 7 bases from V and 8 bases from J, leaving 14 bases between. CDR1 and CDR2 (germline): MNHNS, SASEGT. This CDR3 has 12 residues. The CDR3 loop reads CASNEQGWEAFF. The CDR3 region has the DNA TGTGCCAGCAACGAACAGGGATGGGAAGCTTTCTTT.

The chain combines TRBV12-2 with TRBJ1-5. TRBV12-2 is designated a pseudogene. The CDR3 spans 23 residues. As DNA, the CDR3 is TGTGCAAGTCGCTCCCGGAGTCAACAAAACTCTCTCCTTATTGTGGATAGCAATCAGCCCCAGCATTTT. This encodes CASRSRSQQNSLLIVDSNQPQHF.

The V call is TRBV7-9, the J call TRBJ2-2; TRBD1 agrees at 9 bases. Germline CDR1 reads SEHNR; CDR2 reads FQNEAQ (reference sequence). With 5 bases clipped from V and 5 bases from J, the junction kept 6 bases outside the gene matches. The CDR3 is 15 amino acids. In DNA form, the CDR3 reads TGTGCCAGCAGCCAGAGACAGGGGGGGACCGGGGAGCTGTTTTTT. Translating it yields CASSQRQGGTGELFF.

V is TRBV5-4 and J is TRBJ2-1, with 9 bases matching TRBD2. V lost 5 bases and J lost 6; bases outside the gene matches: 9. Germline CDR1 SGHNT, CDR2 YYREEE (reference sequence). The CDR3 consists of 15 residues. Here the CDR3 reads CASRGGASGANEQFF. CDR3 DNA sequence: TGTGCCAGCAGGGGGGGGGCTAGCGGGGCCAATGAGCAGTTCTTC.

CDR3 bases: TGTGCCAGCAGCGACAGGGCAGACTATGGCTACACCTTC. Its protein is CASSDRADYGYTF. The chain has TRBV5-5 and TRBJ1-2; TRBD1 aligns across 7 bases. Trimming cost V 4 bases and J 3 bases; bases outside gene matches: 3. This CDR3 is 13 amino acids long. Germline-derived CDR1 and CDR2 are SGHKS and YYEKEE (reference sequence). The full variable domain, completed using reference TRBV5-5 and TRBJ1-2, is DAGVTQSPTHLIKTRGQQVTLRCSPISGHKSVSWYQQVLGQGPQFIFQYYEKEERGRGNFPDRFSARQFPNYSSELNVNALLLGDSALYLCASSDRADYGYTFGSGTRLTVV.

This chain connects TRBV2 to TRBJ2-7; a possible D gene is TRBD2 (5 bases). There are 12 residues in the CDR3. In germline, CDR1 is SNHLY, CDR2 FYNNEI. Trimming stripped 8 bases from V and 2 bases from J, with 10 bases between. The CDR3 protein is CASRSGTYEQYF. CDR3 sequence (DNA): TGTGCCAGCCGGAGCGGCACCTACGAGCAGTACTTC.

The chain uses TRBV4-1 and TRBJ1-3, with 12 bases that match TRBD1. With 10 bases clipped from V and 2 bases from J, the junction kept 6 bases outside the gene matches. This CDR3 has 15 amino acids. Per germline, CDR1 MGHRA and CDR2 YSYEKL. The CDR3 is CAISGTGGPGNTIYF. In nucleotides, the CDR3 is TGCGCCATCAGTGGGACAGGGGGCCCTGGAAACACCATATATTTT.

This clone was counted a single time. The V and J genes are TRBV11-3 and TRBJ1-1; a possible D gene is TRBD1 (6 bases). There are 13 residues in the CDR3. Germline CDR1 reads SGHNT; CDR2 reads YENEEA. V was shortened by 5 bases and J by 1 base, with 8 bases between the two germline ends. The CDR3: CASSQTGNTEAFF. The DNA of the CDR3 is TGTGCCAGCAGCCAGACAGGGAACACTGAAGCTTTCTTT.

V usage is TRBV28 and J usage is TRBJ2-1, with D possibly being TRBD2 (5 bases). Germline V gene lookup returns CDR1 MDHEN and CDR2 SYDVKM. V was shortened by 5 bases and J by 2 bases, with 16 bases between the two germline ends. The CDR3 extends over 16 amino acids. CDR3 in amino acids: CASSPGVAKTYNEQFF. The CDR3 nucleotides are TGTGCCAGCAGTCCTGGGGTAGCGAAGACCTACAATGAGCAGTTCTTC. The full variable domain, rest sourced from reference TRBV28 and TRBJ2-1, is DVKVTQSSRYLVKRTGEKVFLECVQDMDHENMFWYRQDPGLGLRLIYFSYDVKMKEKGDIPEGYSVSREKKERFSLILESASTNQTSMYLCASSPGVAKTYNEQFFGPGTRLTVL.

The rearrangement joins TRBV7-2 to TRBJ1-2; TRBD1 agrees at 8 bases. CDR3 length equals 14 residues. The germline V gene has CDR1 SGHTA and CDR2 FQGNSA. The J segment lost 7 bases and the V segment lost 5 bases, leaving 9 bases of the junction unmatched. The CDR3 bases are TGTGCCAGCAGCCTAGGACAGGGTCCCGGTGGCTACACCTTC. It encodes CASSLGQGPGGYTF.

The chain combines TRBV4-3 with TRBJ1-2; a possible D gene is TRBD1 (5 bases). The CDR3 loop spans 16 amino acids. The V and J ends lost 0 bases and 0 bases respectively, with 11 bases between them. Germline-derived CDR1 and CDR2 are LGHNA and YSLEER. This CDR3 reads CASSQDGRGANYGYTF. The CDR3 region has the DNA TGCGCCAGCAGCCAAGATGGGCGGGGCGCTAACTATGGCTACACCTTC.